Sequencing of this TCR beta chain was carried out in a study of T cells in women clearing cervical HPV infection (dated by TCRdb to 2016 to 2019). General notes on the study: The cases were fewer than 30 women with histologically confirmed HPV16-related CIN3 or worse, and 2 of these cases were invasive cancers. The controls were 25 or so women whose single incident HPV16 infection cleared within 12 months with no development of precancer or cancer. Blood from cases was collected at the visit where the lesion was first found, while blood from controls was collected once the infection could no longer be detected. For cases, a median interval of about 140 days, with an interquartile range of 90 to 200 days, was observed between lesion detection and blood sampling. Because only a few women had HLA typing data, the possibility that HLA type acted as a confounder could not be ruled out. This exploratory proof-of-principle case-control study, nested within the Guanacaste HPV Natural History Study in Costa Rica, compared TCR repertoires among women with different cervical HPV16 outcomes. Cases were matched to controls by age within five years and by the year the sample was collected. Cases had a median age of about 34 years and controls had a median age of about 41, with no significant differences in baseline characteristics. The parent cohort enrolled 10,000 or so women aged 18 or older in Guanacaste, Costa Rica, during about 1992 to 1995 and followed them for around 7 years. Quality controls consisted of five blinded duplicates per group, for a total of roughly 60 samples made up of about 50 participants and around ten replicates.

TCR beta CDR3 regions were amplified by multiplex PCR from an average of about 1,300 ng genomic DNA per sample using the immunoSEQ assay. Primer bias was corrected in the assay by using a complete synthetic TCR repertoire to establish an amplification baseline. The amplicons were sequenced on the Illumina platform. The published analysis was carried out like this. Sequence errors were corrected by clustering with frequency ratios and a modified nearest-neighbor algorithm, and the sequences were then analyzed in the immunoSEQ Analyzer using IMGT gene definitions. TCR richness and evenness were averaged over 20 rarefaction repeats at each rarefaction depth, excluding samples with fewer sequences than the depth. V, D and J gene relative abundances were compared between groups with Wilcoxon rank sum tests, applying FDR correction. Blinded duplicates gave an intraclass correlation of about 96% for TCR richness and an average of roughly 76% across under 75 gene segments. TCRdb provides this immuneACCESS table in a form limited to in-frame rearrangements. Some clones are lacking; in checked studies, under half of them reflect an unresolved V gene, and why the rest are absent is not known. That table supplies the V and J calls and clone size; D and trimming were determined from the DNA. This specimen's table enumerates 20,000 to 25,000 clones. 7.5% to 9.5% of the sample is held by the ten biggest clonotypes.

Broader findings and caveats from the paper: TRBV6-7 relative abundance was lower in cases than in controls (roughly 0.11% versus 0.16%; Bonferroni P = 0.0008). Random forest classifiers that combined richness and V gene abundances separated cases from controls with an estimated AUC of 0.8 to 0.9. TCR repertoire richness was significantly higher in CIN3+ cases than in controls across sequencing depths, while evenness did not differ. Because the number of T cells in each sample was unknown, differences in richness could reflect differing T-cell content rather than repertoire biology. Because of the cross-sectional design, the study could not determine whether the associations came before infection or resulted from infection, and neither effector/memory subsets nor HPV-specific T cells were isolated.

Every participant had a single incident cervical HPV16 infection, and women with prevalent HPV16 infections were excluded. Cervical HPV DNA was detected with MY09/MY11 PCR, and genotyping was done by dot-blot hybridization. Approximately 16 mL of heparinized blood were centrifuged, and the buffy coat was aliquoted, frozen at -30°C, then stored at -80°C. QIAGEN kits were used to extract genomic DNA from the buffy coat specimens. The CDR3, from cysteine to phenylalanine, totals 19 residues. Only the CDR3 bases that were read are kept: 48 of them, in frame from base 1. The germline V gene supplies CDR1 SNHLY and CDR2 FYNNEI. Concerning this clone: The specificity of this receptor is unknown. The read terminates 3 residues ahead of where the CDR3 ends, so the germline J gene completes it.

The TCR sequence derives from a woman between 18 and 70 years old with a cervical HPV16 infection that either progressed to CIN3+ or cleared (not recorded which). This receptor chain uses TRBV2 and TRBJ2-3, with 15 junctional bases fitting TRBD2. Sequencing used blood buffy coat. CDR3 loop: CASSEALGLAGGPRDAQYF. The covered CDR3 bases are TGTGCCAGCAGTGAAGCGCTGGGACTAGCGGGGGGCCCCCGCGATGCG. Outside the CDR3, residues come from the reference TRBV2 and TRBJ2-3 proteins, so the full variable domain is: EPEVTQTPSHQVTQMGQEVILRCVPISNHLYFYWYRQILGQKVEFLVSFYNNEISEKSEIFDDQFSVERPDGSNFTLKIRSTKLEDSAMYFCASSEALGLAGGPRDAQYFGPGTRLTVL.